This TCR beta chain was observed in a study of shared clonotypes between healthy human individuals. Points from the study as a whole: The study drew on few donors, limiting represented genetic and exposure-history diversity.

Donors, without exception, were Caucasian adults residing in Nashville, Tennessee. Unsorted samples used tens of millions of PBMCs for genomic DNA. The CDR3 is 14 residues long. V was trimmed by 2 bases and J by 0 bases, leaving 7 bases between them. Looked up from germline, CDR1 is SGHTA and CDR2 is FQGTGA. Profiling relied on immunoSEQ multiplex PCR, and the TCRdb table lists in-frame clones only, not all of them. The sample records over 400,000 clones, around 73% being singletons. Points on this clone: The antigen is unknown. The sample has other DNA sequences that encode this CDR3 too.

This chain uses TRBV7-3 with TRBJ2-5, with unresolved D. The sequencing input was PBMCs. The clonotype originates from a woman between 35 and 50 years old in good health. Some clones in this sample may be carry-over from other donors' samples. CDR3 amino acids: CASSLGPNQETQYF. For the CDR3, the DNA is TGTGCCAGCAGCTTAGGGCCAAACCAAGAGACCCAGTACTTC.